The 19 T cell receptor beta chains below all came from one sample that was sequenced in a study of shared clonotypes between healthy human individuals. The data were produced by immunoSEQ multiplex PCR, yet TCRdb's version contains in-frame clones alone and is incomplete. The table records some 550,000 clones, about 97% of them present only once. Material for sequencing was naive CD4+ T cells sorted from blood. Noted subset: CD45RA+ positively selected. The receptor set was obtained from a woman in her 30s in good health.

The chain recombines TRBV5-1 with TRBJ2-2, with 8 bases identical to TRBD2. V lost 6 bases to trimming and J lost 5 bases; unmatched junction nucleotides: 12. Germline lookup yields CDR1 SGHRS and CDR2 YFSETQ. CDR3 length equals 16 residues. In nucleotides, the CDR3 is TGCGCCAGCAAGGCTAGCGGGCTTAGTGGTACCGGGGAGCTGTTTTTT. This encodes CASKASGLSGTGELFF.

V and J are TRBV9 and TRBJ2-3; 9 nucleotides line up with TRBD1. Germline V CDR1 and CDR2: SGDLS, YYNGEE. V dropped 2 bases and J dropped 6; count of bases not matched to a gene: 1. There are 13 residues in the CDR3. This chain's CDR3 is CASSVTGGDTQYF. DNA of the CDR3: TGTGCCAGCAGCGTTACAGGGGGCGATACGCAGTATTTT.

This clone has just one count. CDR3 protein: CASSVRGGRDTQYF. The CDR3 DNA reads TGTGCCAGCAGCGTCCGGGGCGGGCGGGATACGCAGTATTTT. The chain links TRBV28 to TRBJ2-3; TRBD1 or TRBD2 may be the D gene (5 bases each). The germline V and J ends were trimmed by 6 bases and 6 bases, with 16 bases remaining between them. Germline V gives CDR1 MDHEN, CDR2 SYDVKM. This CDR3 has 14 residues.

The chain joins TRBV28 to TRBJ1-4, with D hard to call. Looked up from germline, CDR1 is MDHEN and CDR2 is SYDVKM. V was shortened by 6 bases and J by 8 bases, with 16 bases between the two germline ends. This CDR3 has 14 residues. The DNA for the CDR3 is TGTGCCAGCAGCGACGGACCTATCATGGAAAAACTGTTTTTT. Residues: CASSDGPIMEKLFF.

V and J are TRBV4-2 and TRBJ1-3; D gene ambiguous. CDR1 LGHNA and CDR2 YNFKEQ come from the germline V gene. V shed 0 bases and J shed 4 bases, with 10 bases lying between them. The CDR3 is 15 amino acids. The chain's CDR3 is CASSQDRGVGNTIYF. The DNA for the CDR3 is TGTGCCAGCAGCCAAGACCGTGGGGTAGGAAACACCATATATTTT.

The J gene is TRBJ2-5, the V gene TRBV7-6; the match to TRBD2 covers 9 bases. V dropped 1 base and J dropped 5; count of bases not matched to a gene: 11. The CDR3 extends over 17 amino acids. CDR1 is SGHVS, CDR2 FNYEAQ, per germline. DNA for the CDR3: TGTGCCAGCAGCTTAGAGGATGGCGGGAGGGCCCGTGAGACCCAGTACTTC. This codes for CASSLEDGGRARETQYF.

The rearrangement links TRBV5-8 to TRBJ2-5; perhaps TRBD1 as D (6 bases). CDR3 length: 16 amino acids. Germline CDR1 reads SGHTS; CDR2 reads YDEGEE. V lost 1 base and J lost 0, with 13 bases in between. The DNA of the CDR3 is TGTGCCAGCAGCTTGTACAGGGCAAGGAACCAAGAGACCCAGTACTTC. It specifies CASSLYRARNQETQYF.

The chain links TRBV6-6 to TRBJ1-5, with a weak D call TRBD1 (5 bases). CDR3 length equals 15 residues. The V gene's germline CDR1 is MNHNY and CDR2 SVGAGI (reference sequence). V lost 10 bases and J lost 3, with 19 bases in between. This CDR3 reads CATRPRGENNQPQHF. The CDR3 bases are TGTGCCACCCGACCGCGGGGCGAGAACAATCAGCCCCAGCATTTT.

As for this clone: The same CDR3 arises from other DNA sequences in this sample as well. This chain links TRBV5-6 with TRBJ2-2, with 7 bases matching TRBD2. Germline CDR1 reads SGHDT; CDR2 reads YYEEEE. The CDR3 runs to 15 residues. J gave up 1 base and V 0 bases, and 0 bases lay outside the gene matches. CDR3 residues: CASSLGGRNTGELFF. CDR3 in DNA: TGTGCCAGCAGCTTGGGCGGGAGGAACACCGGGGAGCTGTTTTTT.

The chain joins TRBV5-1 to TRBJ2-3; D is ambiguous. Trimming removed 2 bases at V and 2 bases at J, with 9 bases between. This CDR3 is built from 14 residues. The germline V gene encodes CDR1 SGHRS and CDR2 YFSETQ. CDR3 protein: CASSFNRYTDTQYF. The CDR3 region has the DNA TGCGCCAGCAGCTTTAACAGATACACAGATACGCAGTATTTT.

The chain couples TRBV20-1 to TRBJ1-2, with D maybe TRBD1 (5 bases). There are 11 residues in the CDR3. CDR1 DFQATT and CDR2 SNEGSKA come from the germline V gene (reference sequence). The germline V and J ends were trimmed by 6 bases and 4 bases, with 9 bases remaining between them. The CDR3: CSAGGGYGYTF. CDR3 in DNA: TGCAGTGCCGGGGGGGGCTATGGCTACACCTTC.

This sequence joins TRBV2 and TRBJ2-2; D is undetermined. V was trimmed by 2 bases and J by 1 base, leaving 2 bases between them. The germline V gene encodes CDR1 SNHLY and CDR2 FYNNEI. The CDR3 is made up of 13 amino acids. The CDR3 spells CASSEQNTGELFF. CDR3 coding DNA: TGTGCCAGCAGTGAACAGAACACCGGGGAGCTGTTTTTT.

This chain connects TRBV7-9 to TRBJ2-5; maybe TRBD2 (5 bases). Germline V gives CDR1 SEHNR, CDR2 FQNEAQ (reference sequence). V lost 5 bases, J lost 4 bases, and 8 bases lay in between. The CDR3 has 12 amino acids. The CDR3 bases are TGTGCCAGCAGCACAGCGGCAGAGACCCAGTACTTC. This sequence encodes CASSTAAETQYF.

This chain joins TRBV6-1 and TRBJ1-4, with D possibly being TRBD1 (6 bases). Germline assignment: CDR1 MNHNS and CDR2 SASEGT. V lost 5 bases and J lost 8, with 12 bases in between. The CDR3 contains 13 residues. The CDR3 region has the DNA TGTGCCAGCAGTCAGGGGCGACGGGAAAAACTGTTTTTT. Amino acid sequence: CASSQGRREKLFF.

The chain recombines TRBV5-1 with TRBJ1-2; D is possibly TRBD1 (5 bases). Trimming removed 4 bases from V and 6 bases from J, with 16 bases in between. Germline V gives CDR1 SGHRS, CDR2 YFSETQ. The CDR3 consists of 14 residues. The DNA of the CDR3 is TGCGCCAGCAGCCTCCTGGGGGGGAGCGATGGCTACACCTTC. Encoded protein: CASSLLGGSDGYTF.

The rearrangement links TRBV5-8 to TRBJ1-5; 7 nucleotides line up with TRBD1. Per the germline V gene, CDR1 is SGHTS and CDR2 is YDEGEE. V dropped 4 bases and J dropped 0; count of bases not matched to a gene: 19. The CDR3 length is 20 residues. This CDR3 is CASSGGLQGVDPYSNQPQHF. CDR3 in DNA: TGTGCCAGCAGCGGGGGACTGCAGGGGGTTGACCCTTATAGCAATCAGCCCCAGCATTTT.

V gene TRBV10-3 combines with J gene TRBJ2-7; TRBD2 matches at 14 bases. V shed 5 bases, J shed 5 bases, and the junction held 2 bases outside the gene matches. This CDR3 has 14 residues. Germline CDR1 reads ENHRY; CDR2 reads SYGVKD. The CDR3 region is CAISRLAGGDEQYF. In DNA, the CDR3 is TGTGCCATCAGTAGACTAGCGGGAGGGGACGAGCAGTACTTC.

The V and J genes are TRBV28 and TRBJ2-2, with 8 bases fitting TRBD1. There are 15 residues in the CDR3. From germline, CDR1 is MDHEN and CDR2 SYDVKM. V trimming: 5 bases; J trimming: 3 bases; junction bases outside the gene matches: 5. Here the CDR3 DNA reads TGTGCCAGCAGTGCCGGGACAGGAGACACCGGGGAGCTGTTTTTT. Translated, it gives CASSAGTGDTGELFF.

The V and J genes are TRBV5-1 and TRBJ2-7, with 7 bases fitting TRBD2. Germline-derived CDR1 and CDR2 are SGHRS and YFSETQ. V shed 4 bases, J shed 4 bases, and the junction held 8 bases outside the gene matches. The CDR3 has 14 amino acids. The CDR3 loop is CASSQGTTFYEQYF. DNA of the CDR3: TGCGCCAGCAGCCAAGGGACTACCTTTTACGAGCAGTACTTC.